A single sample is the source of the 25 T cell receptor beta chains below, sequenced in a study of CD8 T cells in ankylosing spondylitis. TCRdb independently ran MiXCR on the 5' RACE reads; one entry per CDR3 protein. The sample lists around 99,000 distinct CDR3 sequences, around 10% occurring once. The material sequenced was blood, either unsorted or a sorted T cell fraction (not recorded which). The receptors here all came from a male donor with ankylosing spondylitis or in good health (not recorded which).

Many counts were recorded for this clonotype. The rearrangement links TRBV28 to TRBJ1-2; possibly TRBD1 for D (5 bases). The V gene lost 3 bases and the J gene lost 4 bases, with 12 bases spanning the gap. This CDR3 is built from 14 residues. Germline loops: CDR1 MDHEN, CDR2 SYDVKM. The DNA for the CDR3 is TGTGCCAGCAGTTTCGTAGGGGAAGGCTATGGCTACACCTTC. It specifies CASSFVGEGYGYTF.

This clonotype was seen many times. The chain couples TRBV6-5 to TRBJ1-1; no definite D call. This CDR3 has 14 residues. The germline V and J ends were trimmed by 0 bases and 6 bases, with 11 bases remaining between them. Germline lookup yields CDR1 MNHEY and CDR2 SVGAGI. The CDR3 spells CASSYSSRRPEAFF. The CDR3 DNA follows: TGTGCCAGCAGTTACTCTAGTCGAAGACCTGAAGCTTTCTTT.

This clonotype rates as medium-sized. The V call is TRBV15, the J call TRBJ1-5; no definite D call. CDR1 and CDR2 (germline): LNHNV, YYDKDF (reference sequence). This CDR3 spans 8 amino acids. This CDR3 reads CSNQPQHF. The CDR3 region has the DNA TGTAGCAATCAGCCCCAGCATTTT.

This clonotype has a count of ten or more. The chain couples TRBV20-1 to TRBJ2-7; 11 bases map to TRBD2. The CDR3 length is 17 residues. Unmatched junction bases numbered 10, after V lost 0 bases and J lost 3 bases. CDR1 and CDR2 from the germline V gene are DFQATT and SNEGSKA (reference sequence). This CDR3 is CSARDGTSGGERYEQYF. The CDR3 bases are TGCAGTGCTAGAGACGGGACTAGCGGCGGAGAACGCTACGAGCAGTACTTC.

The table lists this clonotype with a few counts. The chain employs TRBV20-1 and TRBJ2-2, with D tentatively TRBD2 (5 bases). The germline V and J ends were trimmed by 3 bases and 7 bases, with 12 bases remaining between them. The CDR3 runs to 13 residues. In germline, CDR1 is DFQATT, CDR2 SNEGSKA (reference sequence). The chain's CDR3 is CSASPRVDGELFF. In nucleotides, the CDR3 is TGCAGTGCTAGTCCGAGGGTTGACGGGGAGCTGTTTTTT.

This clonotype was seen repeatedly, ten times or more. This chain links TRBV20-1 with TRBJ2-7; 9 bases map to TRBD1. This CDR3 region has 15 residues. V lost 0 bases and J lost 4; bases outside the gene matches: 7. Germline V lookup: CDR1 DFQATT, CDR2 SNEGSKA (reference sequence). For the CDR3, the DNA is TGCAGTGCTAGAGATTCCGGGACAGGGCGATACGAGCAGTACTTC. The encoded protein is CSARDSGTGRYEQYF.

This clonotype was seen more than once but under ten times. The rearrangement uses TRBV20-1 and TRBJ2-3; no clear D gene. The V gene lost 0 bases and the J gene lost 2 bases, with 12 bases spanning the gap. Germline assignment: CDR1 DFQATT and CDR2 SNEGSKA (reference sequence). The CDR3 consists of 15 residues. The CDR3: CSARDLPRPTDTQYF. The CDR3 region has the DNA TGCAGTGCTAGAGACCTTCCCCGTCCCACAGATACGCAGTATTTT.

This clonotype occurred many times. The chain links TRBV10-3 to TRBJ2-5; possible D gene TRBD1, 6 bases. The ends were cut back, 0 bases at V and 2 bases at J, with 10 bases in the middle. This CDR3 is 15 amino acids long. CDR1 is ENHRY, CDR2 SYGVKD, per germline. CDR3 DNA sequence: TGTGCCATCAGTGAGTCGGGACAAATTCAAGAGACCCAGTACTTC. This translates into CAISESGQIQETQYF.

In its sample, this clonotype was seen many times. The V and J genes are TRBV30 and TRBJ2-5, with 7 nucleotides matching TRBD1. The CDR3 is made up of 14 amino acids. Per the germline V gene, CDR1 is GTSNPN and CDR2 is SVGIG (reference sequence). The trim removed 0 bases at V and 1 base at J, leaving 2 bases unmatched. The CDR3 DNA reads as TGTGCCTGGAGTGTAGGGGGCAGCCAAGAGACCCAGTACTTC. Its protein product is CAWSVGGSQETQYF.

There are many counts of this clonotype. The rearrangement joins TRBV3-1 to TRBJ2-2; possible D gene TRBD2, 5 bases. Trimming shortened V by 5 bases and J by 5 bases, and 6 bases separated the two germline ends. This CDR3 has 12 amino acids. Per the germline V gene, CDR1 is LGHDT and CDR2 is YNNKEL (reference sequence). This chain's CDR3 is CASSTRTGELFF. CDR3 coding DNA: TGTGCCAGCAGCACTAGGACCGGGGAGCTGTTTTTT.

This clonotype came up many times. V usage is TRBV27 and J usage is TRBJ1-2; D is unresolved. Germline CDR1 MNHEY, CDR2 SMNVEV (reference sequence). The CDR3 consists of 14 residues. V was cut by 4 bases and J by 0 bases, with 9 bases left in between. This chain's CDR3 is CASSYRHPNYGYTF. CDR3 sequence (DNA): TGTGCCAGCAGTTATCGACACCCTAACTATGGCTACACCTTC.

Remarks on this clonotype: This may be a read error: a much more frequent sequence differs by one nucleotide. V gene TRBV11-2 combines with J gene TRBJ2-3; TRBD2 agrees at 8 bases. CDR3 length: 15 residues. Germline CDR1 reads SGHAT; CDR2 reads FQNNGV. CDR3 sequence: CASSPGGPSTDAQYF. The CDR3 DNA reads as TGTGCCAGCAGCCCGGGGGGGCCAAGCACAGATGCGCAGTATTTT.

This clonotype was seen ten or more times. The gene calls are TRBV28 and TRBJ2-2; D gene ambiguous. The CDR3 runs to 13 residues. CDR1 MDHEN and CDR2 SYDVKM come from the germline V gene. Trimming cost V 6 bases and J 4 bases, with 9 bases left between them. DNA for the CDR3: TGTGCCAGCAGACCAGACCCCACCGGGGAGCTGTTTTTT. Translated: CASRPDPTGELFF.

This clonotype was seen ten or more times. This rearrangement joins TRBV20-1 to TRBJ1-3; maybe TRBD1 (6 bases). Germline V gives CDR1 DFQATT, CDR2 SNEGSKA (reference sequence). This CDR3 contains 15 residues. V lost 6 bases, J lost 4 bases, and 19 bases lay in between. CDR3 coding DNA: TGCAGTGCCCCTTCCGCACAGGGCTCGGGAAACACCATATATTTT. It translates to CSAPSAQGSGNTIYF.

This clonotype was observed many times. The J gene is TRBJ2-7, the V gene TRBV6-5; possibly TRBD1 for D (5 bases). V lost 8 bases and J lost 3, with 14 bases in between. Per germline, CDR1 MNHEY and CDR2 SVGAGI. This CDR3 has 13 residues. In DNA form, the CDR3 reads TGTGCCAGCGGCACAGGCGACCTCTACGAGCAGTACTTC. It translates to CASGTGDLYEQYF.

The V call is TRBV7-2, the J call TRBJ1-1; D might be TRBD1 (5 bases). The CDR3 length is 15 residues. The V gene lost 0 bases and the J gene lost 5 bases, with 13 bases spanning the gap. CDR1 is SGHTA and CDR2 is FQGNSA in the germline V gene. CDR3 nucleotide sequence: TGTGCCAGCAGCTTAGCTTCCAGGGCTGGGACTGAAGCTTTCTTT. This codes for CASSLASRAGTEAFF.

This clonotype was detected many times. The chain couples TRBV28 to TRBJ2-1, with TRBD2 as a possible D gene (5 bases). Germline loops: CDR1 MDHEN, CDR2 SYDVKM. The germline V and J ends were trimmed by 4 bases and 7 bases, with 17 bases remaining between them. This CDR3 is built from 15 residues. The CDR3 here is CASSYGGGQPNEQFF. In nucleotides, the CDR3 is TGTGCCAGCAGTTATGGAGGTGGTCAGCCTAATGAGCAGTTCTTC.

The genes are TRBV28 and TRBJ2-1; 10 bases fit TRBD2. Germline V gives CDR1 MDHEN, CDR2 SYDVKM. This CDR3 contains 16 residues. After removal of 5 bases from V and 4 bases from J, the junction contained 8 bases not matched to a gene. CDR3 DNA sequence: TGTGCCAGCAGTCCCCTTCAGCGGGGGGGGTACAATGAGCAGTTCTTC. Amino acid sequence: CASSPLQRGGYNEQFF.

At least ten counts were recorded for this clonotype. This chain links TRBV5-1 with TRBJ1-2; D call uncertain. The CDR3 loop spans 11 amino acids. CDR1 is SGHRS and CDR2 is YFSETQ in the germline V gene. The ends were cut back, 4 bases at V and 4 bases at J, with 5 bases in the middle. The CDR3 protein is CASSGSYGYTF. The CDR3 DNA follows: TGCGCCAGCAGCGGATCCTATGGCTACACCTTC. Full variable domain (rest looked up from reference TRBV5-1 and TRBJ1-2): KAGVTQTPRYLIKTRGQQVTLSCSPISGHRSVSWYQQTPGQGLQFLFEYFSETQRNKGNFPGRFSGRQFSNSRSEMNVSTLELGDSALYLCASSGSYGYTFGSGTRLTVV.

The chain links TRBV11-2 to TRBJ2-6; 12 nucleotides align to TRBD1. V dropped 4 bases and J dropped 4; count of bases not matched to a gene: 8. Per the germline V gene, CDR1 is SGHAT and CDR2 is FQNNGV. This CDR3 has 18 amino acids. CDR3 amino acids: CASSYSGTGGPGANVLTF. Here the CDR3 DNA reads TGTGCCAGCAGCTATTCCGGGACAGGGGGCCCCGGGGCCAACGTCCTGACTTTC.

This clonotype was found a few times. J is TRBJ1-5 and V is TRBV19; TRBD1 is a possible D gene (6 bases). Between the trimmed V and J ends, which lost 2 bases and 6 bases, there was a span of 8 bases. Looked up from germline, CDR1 is LNHDA and CDR2 is SQIVND (reference sequence). The CDR3 loop spans 13 amino acids. CDR3 sequence: CASSIRGAQPQHF. Written as DNA, the CDR3 is TGTGCCAGTAGTATACGGGGGGCTCAGCCCCAGCATTTT.

The chain combines TRBV11-2 with TRBJ2-3, with 8 bases identical to TRBD2. The CDR3 covers 17 residues. Germline V CDR1 and CDR2: SGHAT, FQNNGV. The V segment lost 0 bases and the J segment 2 bases; nucleotides outside the gene matches: 7. CDR3 residues: CASSLDPSGGATDTQYF. The CDR3 coding sequence is TGTGCCAGCAGCTTAGACCCCAGCGGGGGAGCCACAGATACGCAGTATTTT.

As DNA, the CDR3 is TGTGCCAGCTCTCGACAGGAGGAGAACTATGGCTACACCTTC. Translation gives CASSRQEENYGYTF. This chain connects TRBV18 to TRBJ1-2; TRBD1 is a possible D gene (6 bases). Trimming took off 6 bases at V and 2 bases at J, with 13 bases between the two ends. This CDR3 is built from 14 residues. Germline V gene data show CDR1 as KGHSH and CDR2 as LQKENI.

This clonotype was observed many times. The chain is built from TRBV28 and TRBJ1-4; D is perhaps TRBD1 (5 bases). This CDR3 is built from 13 residues. Trimming left V 10 bases short and J 10 bases short, with 19 bases between. CDR1 is MDHEN and CDR2 is SYDVKM in the germline V gene. DNA of the CDR3: TGTGCCACCTACGGGGGAGCGGAGGGAAAACTGTTTTTT. Its protein is CATYGGAEGKLFF.

The sample holds many counts of this clonotype. CDR3 DNA sequence: TGCAGCGTCAGCTACGGAGGGGCTTCTTACAATCAGCCCCAGCATTTT. Protein sequence: CSVSYGGASYNQPQHF. The chain recombines TRBV29-1 with TRBJ1-5; tentatively, D is TRBD1 (5 bases). Germline CDR1 reads SQVTM; CDR2 reads ANQGSEA. V was pared by 6 bases and J by 3 bases, with 21 bases between. The CDR3 covers 16 residues.